The 18 T cell receptor beta chains below come from one sample, sequenced in a study of Tregs in tolerant kidney transplant recipients. The repertoire was sequenced with immunoSEQ multiplex PCR; TCRdb's copy has only in-frame clones and lacks some. Its table records 9,000 to 13,000 clones. Related graft donors supplied nonmyeloablative bone marrow transplants, and mixed chimerism was transient. The sequences come from CD8+ T cells from blood (PBMCs), collected 24 months after the transplant. These receptors all stem from a human patient who received a combined kidney and bone marrow transplant. Some T cells may be graft donor cells.

Worth noting for this clone: The DNA ends 3 residues before the CDR3 does, and the rest of the CDR3 is filled in from the germline J gene. The V and J genes are TRBV5-1 and TRBJ1-5; D gene uncertain. Deletions cut 2 bases from V and 0 bases from J, with 9 bases between. Germline V gene sequence: CDR1 SGHRS, CDR2 YFSETQ. CDR3 length equals 15 residues. The part of the CDR3 DNA that was read is TGCGCCAGCAGCTTTCACAGAAATAGCAATCAGCCC. Protein: CASSFHRNSNQP. The whole CDR3 sequence reads CASSFHRNSNQPQHF.

A note on this clone: The read ends 3 residues shy of where the CDR3 ends; the end is completed using the germline J gene. J is TRBJ2-5 and V is TRBV19; 10 nucleotides match TRBD2. Germline CDR1 reads LNHDA; CDR2 reads SQIVND (reference sequence). The length of the CDR3 is 15 residues. Trimming removed 4 bases from V and 5 bases from J; junction bases left unmatched: 7. The CDR3 sequence is CASSNGLAAPETQYF. The covered CDR3 bases are TGTGCCAGTAGTAACGGACTAGCGGCCCCGGAGACC.

A remark on this clone: The read terminates 3 residues ahead of where the CDR3 ends, so the germline J gene completes it. This sequence joins TRBV5-1 and TRBJ2-2; TRBD1 aligns across 8 bases. The CDR3 extends over 16 amino acids. Germline V gene lookup returns CDR1 SGHRS and CDR2 YFSETQ. The J segment lost 4 bases and the V segment lost 3 bases, leaving 8 bases of the junction unmatched. The sequenced CDR3 bases are TGCGCCAGCAGCTGGGGGCGACAGGGGAGCACCGGGGAG. Residues: CASSWGRQGSTGE. The entire CDR3 protein reads CASSWGRQGSTGELFF.

Of note for this clone: The read ends 3 residues early relative to the CDR3; the germline J gene fills the gap. This rearrangement joins TRBV5-1 to TRBJ2-3; TRBD1 aligns across 7 bases. Germline V CDR1 and CDR2: SGHRS, YFSETQ. V lost 0 bases and J lost 5; bases outside the gene matches: 3. This CDR3 has 14 residues. The CDR3 sequence: CASSLGQGLDTQYF. The CDR3 bases that were read are TGCGCCAGCAGCTTGGGACAGGGTTTAGATACG.

For this clone: Coverage ceases 3 residues before the CDR3 finishes, and the germline J gene fills in the end. The chain joins TRBV14 to TRBJ2-3; D uncertain. Germline V gene lookup returns CDR1 SGHDN and CDR2 FVKESK. The CDR3 contains 13 residues. Trimming removed 0 bases at V and 7 bases at J, with 8 bases between. The CDR3 reads CASSQDPRNTQYF. The CDR3 DNA, read in part, is TGTGCCAGCAGCCAAGACCCTAGAAATACG.

With regard to this clone: Read data end 3 residues before the CDR3 end; the end is taken from the germline J gene. The gene calls are TRBV20-1 and TRBJ2-7; 8 bases agree with TRBD2. J lost 3 bases, V lost 0 bases, and 4 bases had no gene match. The CDR3 totals 14 residues. Per germline, CDR1 DFQATT and CDR2 SNEGSKA (reference sequence). The covered CDR3 bases are TGCAGTGCTAGAGATTTAGCGGGGATCTACGAG. This translates into CSARDLAGIYE. The entire CDR3 protein is CSARDLAGIYEQYF.

As regards this clone: The CDR3 end is not reached by the read, which stops 3 residues before it; the germline J gene fills it in. V is TRBV5-1 and J is TRBJ2-1; TRBD1 matches at 8 bases. After removal of 4 bases from V and 4 bases from J, the junction contained 4 bases not matched to a gene. This CDR3 comprises 14 residues. The germline V gene has CDR1 SGHRS and CDR2 YFSETQ. CDR3 DNA, as far as it was read: TGCGCCAGCAGCAGGGACAGGCTATACAATGAG. Translated, it gives CASSRDRLYNE. The whole CDR3 protein is CASSRDRLYNEQFF.

A note on this clone: Read coverage stops 3 residues before the CDR3 terminus; the germline J gene supplies the remainder. The chain employs TRBV29-1 and TRBJ2-1; TRBD2 matches at 7 bases. CDR3 length: 16 amino acids. The germline gives CDR1 SQVTM, CDR2 ANQGSEA. With 0 bases clipped from V and 4 bases from J, the junction kept 9 bases outside the gene matches. CDR3 loop: CSVEDPPSGAYNEQFF. CDR3 DNA (partial): TGCAGCGTTGAAGATCCGCCAAGCGGGGCTTACAATGAG.

A word on this clone: The sequenced fragment ends 3 residues before the CDR3 boundary, so the rest is inferred from the germline J gene. The chain joins TRBV19 to TRBJ2-1, with D uncertain. The CDR3 length is 12 residues. With 5 bases removed from V and 7 bases from J, the gap between germline ends came to 9 bases. The germline CDR1 and CDR2 sequences are LNHDA and SQIVND (reference sequence). The chain's CDR3 is CASSLVLNEQFF. Partial CDR3 DNA: TGTGCCAGTAGTCTCGTCTTGAATGAG. Combining the CDR3 with reference TRBV19 and TRBJ2-1 gives the whole variable domain DGGITQSPKYLFRKEGQNVTLSCEQNLNHDAMYWYRQDPGQGLRLIYYSQIVNDFQKGDIAEGYSVSREKKESFPLTVTSAQKNPTAFYLCASSLVLNEQFFGPGTRLTVL.

Comments on this clone: The CDR3 end falls 3 residues outside the read, so it is completed with the germline J gene. The V gene is TRBV6-2 or TRBV6-3, the J gene TRBJ2-2; TRBD2 might be the D (6 bases). Trimming cost V 11 bases and J 3 bases, with 13 bases left between them. Germline V gives CDR1 MNHEY, CDR2 SVGEGT. The CDR3 covers 13 residues. The CDR3 bases that were read are TGTGCCGCCTCGACGGGGGACACCGGGGAG. Protein sequence: CAASTGDTGE. The complete CDR3 protein is CAASTGDTGELFF.

Details on this clone: The read comes to an end 3 residues before the CDR3 does, leaving the germline J gene to fill in the end. V usage is TRBV5-1 and J usage is TRBJ2-7; 7 nucleotides agree with TRBD1. Germline CDR1 reads SGHRS; CDR2 reads YFSETQ. CDR3 length: 13 residues. The junction had 3 bases not matched to a gene; V was cut back by 2 bases and J by 4 bases. The CDR3 here is CASSFRDSYEQYF. Partial CDR3 DNA: TGCGCCAGCAGCTTTCGGGACAGTTACGAG.

As regards this clone: The read comes to an end 3 residues before the CDR3 does, leaving the germline J gene to fill in the end. The rearrangement links TRBV29-1 to TRBJ2-3; 7 bases line up with TRBD2. V dropped 5 bases and J dropped 3; count of bases not matched to a gene: 8. Germline V gives CDR1 SQVTM, CDR2 ANQGSEA. This CDR3 is 14 amino acids long. The DNA read from the CDR3 is TGCAGCGTTCTGCGGGCGGGGGTAACAGATACG. Translated: CSVLRAGVTDT. From start to end, the CDR3 is CSVLRAGVTDTQYF.

Comments on this clone: The read falls 3 residues short of the CDR3 end, and the missing part is taken from the germline J gene. The chain joins TRBV29-1 to TRBJ2-3, with D possibly TRBD1 on 5 matching bases. V lost 7 bases, J lost 0 bases, and 17 bases lay in between. CDR1 is SQVTM, CDR2 ANQGSEA, per germline. The CDR3 covers 15 residues. CDR3 DNA, as far as it was read: TGCAGCGCTCAACAGGAACCTCTCAGCACAGATACG. It is translated as CSAQQEPLSTDT. The full CDR3 is CSAQQEPLSTDTQYF.

Regarding this clone: Coverage ceases 3 residues before the CDR3 finishes, and the germline J gene fills in the end. J is TRBJ2-1 and V is TRBV4-1; TRBD1 matches at 8 bases. V trimming: 8 bases; J trimming: 6 bases; junction bases outside the gene matches: 9. This CDR3 contains 14 residues. The germline V gene has CDR1 MGHRA and CDR2 YSYEKL. The CDR3 region is CASSDRGSSNEQFF. The sequenced CDR3 bases are TGCGCCAGCTCTGACAGGGGCTCAAGCAATGAG.

The CDR3 region is CASSRTSGSHEQYF. The CDR3 bases that were read are TGTGCCAGCAGTCGGACTAGCGGGAGCCACGAG. The J gene is TRBJ2-7, the V gene TRBV6-2 or TRBV6-3; 13 nucleotides line up with TRBD2. Sequencing ends 3 residues short of the CDR3 end; the germline J gene provides the rest. Unmatched junction bases numbered 3, after V lost 5 bases and J lost 5 bases. CDR1 MNHEY and CDR2 SVGEGT come from the germline V gene. There are 14 residues in the CDR3.

Details on this clone: Coverage ceases 3 residues before the CDR3 finishes, and the germline J gene fills in the end. The V and J genes are TRBV19 and TRBJ1-5; 9 bases map to TRBD1. The germline V gene has CDR1 LNHDA and CDR2 SQIVND (reference sequence). This CDR3 is built from 14 residues. The ends lost 3 bases at V and 7 bases at J; junction bases unmatched: 4. Incomplete CDR3 DNA: TGTGCCAGTAGTATTTGGACAGGGGACCAGCCC. It yields the protein CASSIWTGDQP. The full-length CDR3 reads as CASSIWTGDQPQHF.

As regards this clone: Coverage ceases 3 residues before the CDR3 finishes, and the germline J gene fills in the end. This chain joins TRBV19 and TRBJ2-2, with D perhaps TRBD1 (7 bases). Germline loops: CDR1 LNHDA, CDR2 SQIVND (reference sequence). Trimming stripped 4 bases from V and 5 bases from J, with 17 bases between. This CDR3 contains 16 residues. The CDR3 is CASSTGQPGLTGELFF. The part of the CDR3 DNA that was read is TGTGCCAGTAGTACGGGACAGCCGGGACTTACCGGGGAG.

Comments on this clone: The read ends 3 residues early relative to the CDR3; the germline J gene fills the gap. The gene calls are TRBV7-9 and TRBJ2-3, with D possibly matching TRBD1 (5 bases). Germline V gene data show CDR1 as SEHNR and CDR2 as FQNEAQ (reference sequence). The V gene lost 10 bases and the J gene lost 8 bases, with 10 bases spanning the gap. This CDR3 comprises 10 residues. CDR3: CAISRGTQYF. CDR3 bases read: TGTGCCATCTCTAGGGGTACG.